This T cell receptor beta chain is drawn from a study of control samples from healthy donors and cancer patients. The germline CDR1 and CDR2 sequences are SGHTA and FQGNSA. Germline trimming cut 6 bases from V and 5 bases from J; bases unmatched to any gene: 6. This CDR3 is 13 amino acids long. Here immunoSEQ multiplex PCR was the method, and the copy in TCRdb shows in-frame clones only, minus some. The sample has some 120,000 clones; approximately 94% are singletons. The receptor comes from a man aged 45-60 years with head and neck cancer. The rearrangement links TRBV7-2 to TRBJ1-1; 7 positions agree with TRBD1. The specimen was PBMCs. The CDR3 nucleotides read TGTGCCAGCAGTCAGGGGGGACGGACTGAAGCTTTCTTT. Translating it yields CASSQGGRTEAFF.